These T cell receptor beta chains were read from a single sample in a study of blood T cell repertoires in COVID-19. Produced via immunoSEQ multiplex PCR; TCRdb's table is partial and in-frame only. Seen here are hundreds of thousands of clones, roughly nine tenths observed once, and the top ten hold around 2.2%. The sequencing input was peripheral blood. These receptors came from a woman aged 50 to 65 who had recovered from COVID-19. CDR3s include the opening cysteine and the closing phenylalanine or tryptophan. The D gene is left open where the match is weak. Only some rows state a clone size, as once, few, many or a class for expanded clones.

cdr3_nt cdr3_aa d_call j_call v_call cdr3_length clone_size
TGCGCCAGCGGAGGACAGGGGTCTAACTATGGCTACACCTTC CASGGQGSNYGYTF TRBD1 TRBJ1-2 TRBV5-1 14 NA
TGTGCCTGGAGTGTGGTTCTTGTGGGGAGGTACACTGAAGCTTTCTTT CAWSVVLVGRYTEAFF NA TRBJ1-1 TRBV30 16 NA
TGTGCCAGCAGCTTAGCGCGGGAAGGGGCTGAAGCTTTCTTT CASSLAREGAEAFF NA TRBJ1-1 TRBV7-8 14 NA
TGTGCCAGCAGCTCAGGGGCGGGCTACACCTTC CASSSGAGYTF NA TRBJ1-2 TRBV5-6 11 NA
TGCGCCAGCAGCCCCGTTAGTTCTGGGGCCAACGTCCTGACTTTC CASSPVSSGANVLTF NA TRBJ2-6 TRBV5-1 15 NA
TGCGCCAGCAGTGAGGGTCAGGTCTACGAGCAGTACTTC CASSEGQVYEQYF NA TRBJ2-7 TRBV10-2 13 NA
TGTGCCAGCAGCTTGCCCGGAGTCAATGAGCAGTTCTTC CASSLPGVNEQFF NA TRBJ2-1 TRBV5-6 13 NA
TGTGCCAGCAGGGACTTAACAGATACGCAGTATTTT CASRDLTDTQYF NA TRBJ2-3 TRBV27 12 NA
TGCAGCGCTAGGACAGGACCGAACACTGAAGCTTTCTTT CSARTGPNTEAFF TRBD1 TRBJ1-1 TRBV29-1 13 NA
TGTGCCACCAGCAGAGATCTAGGGGGCACGGAGCAGTTCTTC CATSRDLGGTEQFF TRBD1 TRBJ2-1 TRBV15 14 NA
TGTGCCAGCAGTTTGGGGTATGAGCGGGAGCAGTTCTTC CASSLGYEREQFF NA TRBJ2-1 TRBV7-3 13 NA
TGTGCCAGCTCATCAAAGCCATCAAGCGGCACCTACACAGATACGCAGTATTTT CASSSKPSSGTYTDTQYF NA TRBJ2-3 TRBV18 18 NA
TGTGCCTGGAGTGTACGGGTCAGGGGTAACTATGGCTACACCTTC CAWSVRVRGNYGYTF NA TRBJ1-2 TRBV30 15 NA
TGTGCCAGCAGCCAAGTTGGACAGGGAGCCTATGGCTACACCTTC CASSQVGQGAYGYTF TRBD1 TRBJ1-2 TRBV4-2 15 once
TGTGCCAGCAGGCCCCAGGGGGCTTCAATCCTCGAGCAGTACTTC CASRPQGASILEQYF TRBD1 TRBJ2-7 TRBV7-2 15 once
TGCGCCAGCAGCTGGGGGGACAGGCGCTATGGCTACACCTTC CASSWGDRRYGYTF TRBD1 TRBJ1-2 TRBV5-1 14 NA
TGTGCCAGCAGCTCGATAGCGGGAGAAACCTACGAGCAGTACTTC CASSSIAGETYEQYF TRBD2 TRBJ2-7 TRBV11-2 15 NA
TGCGCCAGCAGCCAAGGAGTTTTTGGGGGGGAGAAAGATACGCAGTATTTT CASSQGVFGGEKDTQYF TRBD2 TRBJ2-3 TRBV4-1 17 NA
TGTGCCAGCGTACTACTAGCGGGAGCTCGGGCAGATACGCAGTATTTT CASVLLAGARADTQYF TRBD2 TRBJ2-3 TRBV7-8 16 NA
TGTGCCAGCAGCGTAGACCAGGGGCTCGGAAACACCATATATTTT CASSVDQGLGNTIYF NA TRBJ1-3 TRBV9 15 NA
TGTGCCAGCAGCGCTTACTCTACCGCTAGCACAGATACGCAGTATTTT CASSAYSTASTDTQYF NA TRBJ2-3 TRBV7-6 16 few
TGTGCCACCAGTGGACAGAATTCACCCCTCCACTTT CATSGQNSPLHF NA TRBJ1-6 TRBV24-1 12 NA
TGTGCCTGTAGGGGGGACAGGGCGGGCTACACCTTC CACRGDRAGYTF TRBD1 TRBJ1-2 TRBV30 12 NA
TGTGCCAGCAGCTTAAGTCCAGGGTACGAGCAGTACTTC CASSLSPGYEQYF NA TRBJ2-7 TRBV7-2 13 NA
TGTGCCAGTAGTCCTCGGGTAGCGGGGGCCTACGAGCAGTACTTC CASSPRVAGAYEQYF TRBD2 TRBJ2-7 TRBV19 15 NA
TGTGCCAGCACGCAGGGGACAGGAGACCTCTATGGCTACACCTTC CASTQGTGDLYGYTF TRBD1 TRBJ1-2 TRBV9 15 NA
TGTGCCAGCAGCTTGCGTATGAACACTGAAGCTTTCTTT CASSLRMNTEAFF NA TRBJ1-1 TRBV7-2 13 NA
TGTGCCTGGAGTGGGGGGGGTAGCAATCAGCCCCAGCATTTT CAWSGGGSNQPQHF NA TRBJ1-5 TRBV30 14 NA
TGTGCCAGCCTCACCCCCGGGACAGGGGGCTACGAGCAGTACTTC CASLTPGTGGYEQYF TRBD1 TRBJ2-7 TRBV28 15 NA
TGTGCCAGCTCACAGGGGCGCATGGCCTCCAACGTCCTGACTTTC CASSQGRMASNVLTF NA TRBJ2-6 TRBV18 15 NA
TGCGCCATTGTGGACTGCGGACGCTACAATGAGCAGTTCTTC CAIVDCGRYNEQFF NA TRBJ2-1 TRBV10-2 14 NA
TGTGCCAGCAGTCACCCGGGACAACTGGCTTACGAGCAGTACTTC CASSHPGQLAYEQYF NA TRBJ2-7 TRBV7-2 15 NA
TGTGCCAGCAAAGAGGGGGAGGGTTACAATGAGCAGTTCTTC CASKEGEGYNEQFF NA TRBJ2-1 TRBV7-2 14 few